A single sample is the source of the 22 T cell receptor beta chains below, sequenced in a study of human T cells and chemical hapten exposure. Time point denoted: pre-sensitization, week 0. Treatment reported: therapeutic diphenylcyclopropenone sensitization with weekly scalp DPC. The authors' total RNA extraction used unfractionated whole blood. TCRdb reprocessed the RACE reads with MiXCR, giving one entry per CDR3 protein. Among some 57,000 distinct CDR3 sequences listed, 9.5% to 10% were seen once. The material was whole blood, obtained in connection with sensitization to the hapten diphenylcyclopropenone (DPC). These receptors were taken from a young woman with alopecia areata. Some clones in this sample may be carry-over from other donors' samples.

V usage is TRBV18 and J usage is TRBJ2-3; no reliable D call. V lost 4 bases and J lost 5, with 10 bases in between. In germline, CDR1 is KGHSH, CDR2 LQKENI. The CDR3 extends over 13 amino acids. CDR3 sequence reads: CASSLGQGDTQYF. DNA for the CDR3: TGTGCCAGCTCACTGGGCCAAGGAGATACGCAGTATTTT.

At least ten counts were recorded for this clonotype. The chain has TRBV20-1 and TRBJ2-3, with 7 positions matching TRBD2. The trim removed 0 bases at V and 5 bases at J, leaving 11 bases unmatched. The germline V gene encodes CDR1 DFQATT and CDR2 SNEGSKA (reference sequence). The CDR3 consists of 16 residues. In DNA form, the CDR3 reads TGCAGTGCTAGAGATCTCCCTAGCGGCGCAAGAGATACGCAGTATTTT. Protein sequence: CSARDLPSGARDTQYF.

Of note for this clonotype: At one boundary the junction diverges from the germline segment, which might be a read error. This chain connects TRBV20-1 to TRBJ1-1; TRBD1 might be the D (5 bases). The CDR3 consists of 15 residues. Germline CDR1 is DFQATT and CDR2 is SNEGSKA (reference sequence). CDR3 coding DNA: TGCAGTGCTCGAGACAGCGAGAAAATGAACACTGAAGCTTTCTTT. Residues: CSARDSEKMNTEAFF.

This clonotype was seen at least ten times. CDR3 residues: CASSFDRSNSPLHF. The CDR3 DNA sequence: TGCGCCAGCAGCTTCGACAGGAGTAATTCACCCCTCCACTTT. The gene calls are TRBV5-1 and TRBJ1-6; tentatively, D is TRBD1 (6 bases). The CDR3 consists of 14 residues. Trimming removed 2 bases at V and 6 bases at J, with 9 bases between. Germline V gene lookup returns CDR1 SGHRS and CDR2 YFSETQ.

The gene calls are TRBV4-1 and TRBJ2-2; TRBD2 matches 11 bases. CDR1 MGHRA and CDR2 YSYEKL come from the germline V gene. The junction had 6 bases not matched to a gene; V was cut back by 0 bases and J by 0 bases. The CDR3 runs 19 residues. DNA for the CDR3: TGCGCCAGCAGCCAAGATCCCCGACTAGCGGGGACGAACACCGGGGAGCTGTTTTTT. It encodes CASSQDPRLAGTNTGELFF.

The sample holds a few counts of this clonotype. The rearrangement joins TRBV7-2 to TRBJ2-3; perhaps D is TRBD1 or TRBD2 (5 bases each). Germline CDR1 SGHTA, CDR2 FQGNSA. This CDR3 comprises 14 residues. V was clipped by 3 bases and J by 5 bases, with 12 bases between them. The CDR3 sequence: CASSFTGHVDTQYF. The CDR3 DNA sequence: TGTGCCAGCAGCTTCACGGGGCACGTAGATACGCAGTATTTT.

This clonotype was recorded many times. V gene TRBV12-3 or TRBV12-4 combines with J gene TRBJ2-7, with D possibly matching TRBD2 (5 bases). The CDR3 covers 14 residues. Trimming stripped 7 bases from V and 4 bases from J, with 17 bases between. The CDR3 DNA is TGTGCCAGCACCGAGCGGAAGGTTTCGTACGAGCAGTACTTC. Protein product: CASTERKVSYEQYF.

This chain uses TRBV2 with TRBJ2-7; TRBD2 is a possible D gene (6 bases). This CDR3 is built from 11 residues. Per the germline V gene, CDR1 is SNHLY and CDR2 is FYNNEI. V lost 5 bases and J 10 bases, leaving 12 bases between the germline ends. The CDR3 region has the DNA TGTGCCAGCAGTCAGCTCGCGGGACAGTACTTC. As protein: CASSQLAGQYF. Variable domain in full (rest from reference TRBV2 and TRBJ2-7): EPEVTQTPSHQVTQMGQEVILRCVPISNHLYFYWYRQILGQKVEFLVSFYNNEISEKSEIFDDQFSVERPDGSNFTLKIRSTKLEDSAMYFCASSQLAGQYFGPGTRLTVT.

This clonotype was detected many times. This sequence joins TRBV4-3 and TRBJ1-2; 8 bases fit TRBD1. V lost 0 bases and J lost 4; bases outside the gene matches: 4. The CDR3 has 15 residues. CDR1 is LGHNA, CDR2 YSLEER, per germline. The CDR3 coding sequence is TGCGCCAGCAGCCAAGATAGAACAGGGGGCTATGGCTACACCTTC. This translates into CASSQDRTGGYGYTF.

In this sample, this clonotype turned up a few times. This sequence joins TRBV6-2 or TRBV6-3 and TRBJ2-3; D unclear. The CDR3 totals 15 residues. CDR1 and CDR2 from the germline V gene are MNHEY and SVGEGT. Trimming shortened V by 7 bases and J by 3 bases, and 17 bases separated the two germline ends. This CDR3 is CASTRRAIGTDTQYF. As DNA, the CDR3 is TGTGCCAGCACTCGCCGGGCAATCGGGACAGATACGCAGTATTTT.

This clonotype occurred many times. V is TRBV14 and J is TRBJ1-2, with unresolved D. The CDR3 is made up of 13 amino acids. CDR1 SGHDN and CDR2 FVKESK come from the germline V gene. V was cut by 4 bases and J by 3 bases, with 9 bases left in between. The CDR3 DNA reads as TGTGCCAGCAGCCCCGCCCGAGACTATGGCTACACCTTC. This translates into CASSPARDYGYTF. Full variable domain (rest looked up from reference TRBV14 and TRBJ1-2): EAGVTQFPSHSVIEKGQTVTLRCDPISGHDNLYWYRRVMGKEIKFLLHFVKESKQDESGMPNNRFLAERTGGTYSTLKVQPAELEDSGVYFCASSPARDYGYTFGSGTRLTVV.

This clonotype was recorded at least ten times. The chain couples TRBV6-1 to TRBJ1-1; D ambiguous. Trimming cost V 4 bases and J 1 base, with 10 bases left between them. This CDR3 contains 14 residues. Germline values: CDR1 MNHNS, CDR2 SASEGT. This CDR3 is CASSVASSNTEAFF. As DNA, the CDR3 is TGTGCCAGCAGTGTCGCCAGCTCGAACACTGAAGCTTTCTTT.

CDR3 DNA: TGTGCCAGCAGCCAAGACTTGGTACTGAACAGGTTAACTTTCTTT. This translates into CASSQDLVLNRLTFF. The chain has TRBV4-2 and TRBJ1-1, with D possibly being TRBD1 (5 bases). Germline values: CDR1 LGHNA, CDR2 YNFKEQ. The germline V and J ends were trimmed by 0 bases and 12 bases, with 20 bases remaining between them. The CDR3 sequence is 15 residues long.

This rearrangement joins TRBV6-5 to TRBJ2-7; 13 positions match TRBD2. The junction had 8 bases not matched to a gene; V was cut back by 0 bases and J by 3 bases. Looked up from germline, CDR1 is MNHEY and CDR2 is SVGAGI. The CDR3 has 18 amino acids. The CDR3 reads CASSYSWTSGGAFYEQYF. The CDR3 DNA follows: TGTGCCAGCAGTTACTCATGGACTAGCGGGGGCGCTTTCTACGAGCAGTACTTC.

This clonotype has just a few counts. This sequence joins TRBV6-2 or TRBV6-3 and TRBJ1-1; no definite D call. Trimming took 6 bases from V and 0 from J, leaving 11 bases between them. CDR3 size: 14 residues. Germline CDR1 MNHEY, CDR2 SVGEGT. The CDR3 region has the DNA TGTGCCAGCAGCCACCGTGGGCTGAACACTGAAGCTTTCTTT. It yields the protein CASSHRGLNTEAFF.

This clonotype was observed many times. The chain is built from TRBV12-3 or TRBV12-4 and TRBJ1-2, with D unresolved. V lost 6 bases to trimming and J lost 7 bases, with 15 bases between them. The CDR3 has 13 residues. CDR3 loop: CASSPRDYSGYTF. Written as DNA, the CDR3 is TGTGCCAGCAGCCCCCGTGATTACAGTGGCTACACCTTC.

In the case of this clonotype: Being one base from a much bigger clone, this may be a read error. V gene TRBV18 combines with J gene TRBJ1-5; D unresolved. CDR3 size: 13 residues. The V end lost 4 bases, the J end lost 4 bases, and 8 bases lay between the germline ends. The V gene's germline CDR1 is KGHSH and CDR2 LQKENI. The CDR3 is CASSRDQNQPQHF. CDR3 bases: TGTGCCAGCTCACGAGATCAGAATCAGCCCCAGCATTTT. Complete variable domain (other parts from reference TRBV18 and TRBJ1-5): NAGVMQNPRHLVRRRGQEARLRCSPMKGHSHVYWYRQLPEEGLKFMVYLQKENIIDESGMPKERFSAEFPKEGPSILRIQQVVRGDSAAYFCASSRDQNQPQHFGDGTRLSIL.

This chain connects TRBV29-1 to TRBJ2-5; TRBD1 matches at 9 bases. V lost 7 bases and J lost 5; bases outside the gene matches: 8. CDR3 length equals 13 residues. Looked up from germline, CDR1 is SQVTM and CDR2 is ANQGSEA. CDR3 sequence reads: CSARDRVSETQYF. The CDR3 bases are TGCAGCGCCCGGGACAGGGTATCGGAGACCCAGTACTTC.

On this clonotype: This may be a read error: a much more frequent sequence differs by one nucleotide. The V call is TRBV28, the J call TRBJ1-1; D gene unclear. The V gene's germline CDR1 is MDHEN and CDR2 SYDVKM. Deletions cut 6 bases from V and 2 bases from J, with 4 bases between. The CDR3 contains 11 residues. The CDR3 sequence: CASSCNTEAFF. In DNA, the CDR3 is TGTGCCAGCAGCTGTAACACTGAAGCTTTCTTT.

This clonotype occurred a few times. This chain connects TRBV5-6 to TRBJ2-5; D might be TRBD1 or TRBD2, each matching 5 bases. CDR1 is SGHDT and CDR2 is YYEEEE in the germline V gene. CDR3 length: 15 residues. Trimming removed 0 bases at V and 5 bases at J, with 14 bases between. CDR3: CASSLEVGRGETQYF. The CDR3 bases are TGTGCCAGCAGCTTGGAGGTGGGACGGGGTGAGACCCAGTACTTC.

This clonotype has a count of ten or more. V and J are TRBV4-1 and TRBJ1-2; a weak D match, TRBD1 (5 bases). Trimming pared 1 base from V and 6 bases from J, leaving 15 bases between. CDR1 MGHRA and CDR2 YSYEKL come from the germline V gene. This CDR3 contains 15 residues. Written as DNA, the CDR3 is TGCGCCAGCAGCCAAGGAAAACAGACAGTCCATGGCTACACCTTC. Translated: CASSQGKQTVHGYTF.

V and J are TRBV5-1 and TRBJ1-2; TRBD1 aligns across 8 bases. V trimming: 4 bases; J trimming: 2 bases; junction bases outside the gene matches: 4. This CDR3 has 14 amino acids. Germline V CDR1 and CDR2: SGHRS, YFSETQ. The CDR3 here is CASSPRDRNYGYTF. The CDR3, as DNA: TGCGCCAGCAGCCCGAGGGACAGGAACTATGGCTACACCTTC.